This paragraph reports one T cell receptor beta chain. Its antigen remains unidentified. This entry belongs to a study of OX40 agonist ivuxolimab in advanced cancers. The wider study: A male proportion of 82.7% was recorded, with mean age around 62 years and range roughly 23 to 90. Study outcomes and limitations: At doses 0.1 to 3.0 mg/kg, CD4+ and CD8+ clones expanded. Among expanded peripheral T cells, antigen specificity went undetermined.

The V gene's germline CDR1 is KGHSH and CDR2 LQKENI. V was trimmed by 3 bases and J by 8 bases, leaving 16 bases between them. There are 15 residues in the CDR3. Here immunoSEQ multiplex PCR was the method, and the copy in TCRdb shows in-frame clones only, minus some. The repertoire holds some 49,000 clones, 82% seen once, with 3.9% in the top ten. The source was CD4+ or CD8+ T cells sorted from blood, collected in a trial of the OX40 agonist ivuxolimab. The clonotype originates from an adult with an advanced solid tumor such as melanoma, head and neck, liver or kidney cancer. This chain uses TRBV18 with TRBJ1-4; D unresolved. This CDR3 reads CASSPGLSFEEKLFF. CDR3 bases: TGTGCCAGCTCACCCGGCCTTAGTTTTGAGGAAAAACTGTTTTTT.